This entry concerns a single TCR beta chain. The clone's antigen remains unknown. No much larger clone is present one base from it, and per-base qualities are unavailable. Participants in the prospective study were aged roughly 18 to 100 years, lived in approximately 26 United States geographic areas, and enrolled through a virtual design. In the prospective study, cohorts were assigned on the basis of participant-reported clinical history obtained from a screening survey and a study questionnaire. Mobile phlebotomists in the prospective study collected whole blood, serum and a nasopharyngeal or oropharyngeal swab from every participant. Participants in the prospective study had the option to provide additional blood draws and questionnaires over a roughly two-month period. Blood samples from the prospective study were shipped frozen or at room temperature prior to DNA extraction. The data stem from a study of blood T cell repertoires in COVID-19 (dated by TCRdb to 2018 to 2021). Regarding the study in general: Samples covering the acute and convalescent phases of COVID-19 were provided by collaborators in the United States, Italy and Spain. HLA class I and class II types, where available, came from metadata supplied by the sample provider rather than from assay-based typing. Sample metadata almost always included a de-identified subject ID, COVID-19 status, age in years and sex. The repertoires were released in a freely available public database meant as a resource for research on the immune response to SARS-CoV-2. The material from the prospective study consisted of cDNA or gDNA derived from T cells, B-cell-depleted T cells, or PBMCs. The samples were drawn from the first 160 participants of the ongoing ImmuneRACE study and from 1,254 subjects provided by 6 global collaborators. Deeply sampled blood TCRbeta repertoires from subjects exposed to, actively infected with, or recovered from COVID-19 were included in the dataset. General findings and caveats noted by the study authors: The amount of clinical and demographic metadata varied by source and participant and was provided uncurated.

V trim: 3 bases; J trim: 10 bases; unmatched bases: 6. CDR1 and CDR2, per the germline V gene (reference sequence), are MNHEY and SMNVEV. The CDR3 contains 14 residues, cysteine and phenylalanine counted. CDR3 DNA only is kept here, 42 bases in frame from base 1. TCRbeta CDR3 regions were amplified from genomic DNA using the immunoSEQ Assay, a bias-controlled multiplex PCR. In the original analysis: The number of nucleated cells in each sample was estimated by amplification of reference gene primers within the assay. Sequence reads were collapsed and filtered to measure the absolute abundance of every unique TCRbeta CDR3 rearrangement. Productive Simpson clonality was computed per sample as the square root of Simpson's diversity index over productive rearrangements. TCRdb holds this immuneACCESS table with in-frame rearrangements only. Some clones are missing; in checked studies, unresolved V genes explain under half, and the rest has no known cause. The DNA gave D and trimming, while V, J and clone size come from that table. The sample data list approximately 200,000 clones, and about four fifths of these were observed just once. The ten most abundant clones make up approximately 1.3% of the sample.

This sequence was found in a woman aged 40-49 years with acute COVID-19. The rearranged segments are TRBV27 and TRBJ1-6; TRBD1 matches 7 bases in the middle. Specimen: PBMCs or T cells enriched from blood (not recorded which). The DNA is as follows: TGTGCCAGCAGTTTGGGTCAGGGGGAATCACCCCTCCACTTT. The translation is CASSLGQGESPLHF.